What follows are 17 T cell receptor beta chains derived from one specimen sequenced in a study of blood T cells in healthy people across ages. PCR was performed a second time for about 7 to 12 cycles using a sample-barcoded 5' primer and a J-beta primer mix. TCRdb re-derived calls from the 5' RACE reads in MiXCR, one entry per CDR3 protein. The repertoire holds around 1,700,000 distinct CDR3 sequences, 25% to 30% seen once, with 7.7% in the top ten. What was sequenced was blood. These receptors were obtained from a young woman in good health.

This clonotype was seen only a few times. This chain links TRBV12-3 or TRBV12-4 with TRBJ1-2, with D unclear. The CDR3 has 14 amino acids. V gave up 6 bases and J gave up 2 bases, with 13 bases separating them. CDR3 nucleotide sequence: TGTGCCAGCAGCCTTGTCAGGCTCAACTATGGCTACACCTTC. It yields the protein CASSLVRLNYGYTF.

This clonotype was observed a few times. A much more abundant neighbour one base away suggests this may be a read error. The rearrangement joins TRBV10-3 to TRBJ2-1; D gene uncertain. The J call may not be correct, given that the DNA end is closer to TRBJ2-7. CDR1 and CDR2 from the germline V gene are ENHRY and SYGVKD. The CDR3 totals 13 residues. CDR3: CAIRAPQYNEQYF. The CDR3 coding sequence is TGTGCCATCAGAGCTCCCCAGTACAATGAGCAGTACTTC.

This rearrangement joins TRBV30 to TRBJ2-1, with TRBD2 matching over 8 bases. The J call could be wrong; TRBJ2-7 is a better fit for the DNA end. The CDR3 loop spans 13 amino acids. Germline loops: CDR1 GTSNPN, CDR2 SVGIG (reference sequence). The CDR3 here is CASGTRAYNEQYF. The CDR3 DNA follows: TGTGCTTCCGGGACTAGGGCCTACAATGAGCAGTACTTC.

CDR3 nucleotide sequence: TGTGCCAGCAGCCTGGACAGGGGGAGTTTCTACACCTTC. Residues: CASSLDRGSFYTF. The rearrangement uses TRBV7-2 and TRBJ1-2; 10 nucleotides agree with TRBD1. The germline CDR1 and CDR2 sequences are SGHTA and FQGNSA. CDR3 length equals 13 residues. The ends lost 5 bases at V and 10 bases at J; junction bases unmatched: 7.

V is TRBV10-2 and J is TRBJ2-3; D gene ambiguous. Germline values: CDR1 WSHSY, CDR2 SAAADI. V shed 3 bases and J shed 4 bases, with 11 bases lying between them. This CDR3 is built from 14 residues. CDR3 coding DNA: TGCGCCAGCAGTGAAGAGGTACCCCCAGATACGCAGTATTTT. Translating it yields CASSEEVPPDTQYF.

The gene calls are TRBV14 and TRBJ2-7, with no clear D. The germline V gene has CDR1 SGHDN and CDR2 FVKESK. V was clipped by 5 bases and J by 2 bases, with 19 bases between them. There are 16 residues in the CDR3. CDR3 in amino acids: CASSASRWGAPYEQYF. DNA of the CDR3: TGTGCCAGCAGCGCTTCCCGGTGGGGTGCGCCCTACGAGCAGTACTTC.

The rearrangement links TRBV20-1 to TRBJ2-5; D perhaps matches TRBD2 (5 bases). The CDR3 is made up of 13 amino acids. The ends were cut back, 6 bases at V and 11 bases at J, with 22 bases in the middle. Germline-derived CDR1 and CDR2 are DFQATT and SNEGSKA (reference sequence). CDR3 protein: CSAKKTTHNEQYF. The CDR3 DNA sequence: TGCAGTGCAAAGAAGACTACTCACAATGAGCAGTACTTC.

This clonotype was seen only a few times. The chain recombines TRBV24-1 with TRBJ2-7; TRBD1 is a possible D gene (5 bases). Germline CDR1 is KGHDR and CDR2 is SFDVKD. The CDR3 length is 15 residues. Trimming shortened V by 0 bases and J by 3 bases, and 11 bases separated the two germline ends. DNA for the CDR3: TGTGCCACCAGTGATTTGACCAGGGTCTTCTACGAGCAGTACTTC. As protein: CATSDLTRVFYEQYF.

Many counts were recorded for this clonotype. The genes are TRBV29-1 and TRBJ2-1; a possible D gene is TRBD2 (6 bases). Trimming pared 7 bases from V and 2 bases from J, leaving 12 bases between. CDR1 is SQVTM, CDR2 ANQGSEA, per germline. The CDR3 loop spans 13 amino acids. The CDR3, as DNA: TGCAGCGGGGGACTCCCGGCCTACAATGAGCAGTTCTTC. Encoded protein: CSGGLPAYNEQFF.

At least ten counts were recorded for this clonotype. This sequence joins TRBV5-1 and TRBJ2-1, with TRBD1 matching 8 bases. Losses at the gene ends were 0 bases for V and 7 bases for J; bases not matched to a gene: 3. This CDR3 is built from 14 residues. Looked up from germline, CDR1 is SGHRS and CDR2 is YFSETQ. The CDR3, as DNA: TGCGCCAGCAGCTTGGCGGACAGGGAGAATGAGCAGTTCTTC. It is translated as CASSLADRENEQFF.

This clonotype was counted only a few times. V is TRBV28 and J is TRBJ2-5, with D uncertain. Germline assignment: CDR1 MDHEN and CDR2 SYDVKM. Trimming took 6 bases from V and 3 from J, leaving 8 bases between them. CDR3 length: 12 amino acids. The DNA of the CDR3 is TGTGCCAGCAGCACCGAGAAAGAGACCCAGTACTTC. Amino acids: CASSTEKETQYF.

In this sample, this clonotype turned up many times. The chain links TRBV20-1 to TRBJ1-6; 8 bases align to TRBD1. This CDR3 is built from 15 residues. From germline, CDR1 is DFQATT and CDR2 SNEGSKA (reference sequence). V dropped 4 bases and J dropped 1; count of bases not matched to a gene: 3. The CDR3 is CSATGQGSYNSPLHF. CDR3 sequence (DNA): TGCAGTGCTACTGGACAGGGTTCCTATAATTCACCCCTCCACTTT.

The chain carries TRBV5-5 and TRBJ2-3; 13 bases fit TRBD2. From germline, CDR1 is SGHKS and CDR2 YYEKEE (reference sequence). CDR3 length: 19 amino acids. V lost 2 bases and J lost 4; bases outside the gene matches: 13. The CDR3 reads CASSFRLAGGTSYSDTQYF. CDR3 nucleotide sequence: TGTGCCAGCAGCTTCAGACTAGCGGGGGGCACATCATACTCAGATACGCAGTATTTT.

In its sample, this clonotype was seen once. It may be a read error: a sequence one base away is much more abundant. The chain uses TRBV20-1 and TRBJ2-7; the match to TRBD1 covers 9 bases. Trimming cost V 2 bases and J 7 bases; bases outside gene matches: 15. The CDR3 has 16 residues. In germline, CDR1 is DFQATT, CDR2 SNEGSKA (reference sequence). CDR3 region: CSARPTGTGNYNEQYF. The CDR3 DNA reads TGCAGTGCTAGACCGACCGGGACAGGGAATTACAATGAGCAGTACTTC.

This clonotype was seen a handful of times. This CDR3 reads CASSRENTGELFF. The CDR3, as DNA: TGTGCCAGCAGCCGGGAGAACACCGGGGAGCTGTTTTTT. The chain couples TRBV7-2 to TRBJ2-2; maybe TRBD2 (5 bases). V shed 5 bases and J shed 1 base, with 5 bases lying between them. CDR1 is SGHTA and CDR2 is FQGNSA in the germline V gene. The CDR3 sequence is 13 residues long.

Many counts were recorded for this clonotype. The J gene is TRBJ2-3, the V gene TRBV10-3; TRBD1 might be the D (6 bases). V was shortened by 4 bases and J by 2 bases, with 22 bases between the two germline ends. Germline V gene data show CDR1 as ENHRY and CDR2 as SYGVKD. The CDR3 covers 18 residues. The CDR3 loop reads CAISGSARGTPVTDTQYF. DNA of the CDR3: TGTGCCATCAGTGGCTCGGCTAGGGGGACACCTGTCACAGATACGCAGTATTTT.

This CDR3 reads CRERAGGENNEQFF. In DNA, the CDR3 is TGCAGGGAGAGGGCGGGAGGAGAAAACAATGAGCAGTTCTTC. V usage is TRBV20-1 and J usage is TRBJ2-1, with 8 bases aligning to TRBD2. This CDR3 comprises 14 residues. Germline CDR1 reads DFQATT; CDR2 reads SNEGSKA (reference sequence).